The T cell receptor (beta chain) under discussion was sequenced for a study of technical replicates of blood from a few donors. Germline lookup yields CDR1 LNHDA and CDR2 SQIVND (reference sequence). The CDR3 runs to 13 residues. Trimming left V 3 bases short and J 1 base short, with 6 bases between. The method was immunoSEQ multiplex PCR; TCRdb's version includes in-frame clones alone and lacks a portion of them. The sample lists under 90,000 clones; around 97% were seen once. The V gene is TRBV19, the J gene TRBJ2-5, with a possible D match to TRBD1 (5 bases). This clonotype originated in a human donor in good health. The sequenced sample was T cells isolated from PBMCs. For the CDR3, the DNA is TGTGCCAGTAGTATCACAGGCCAAGAGACCCAGTACTTC. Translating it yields CASSITGQETQYF.